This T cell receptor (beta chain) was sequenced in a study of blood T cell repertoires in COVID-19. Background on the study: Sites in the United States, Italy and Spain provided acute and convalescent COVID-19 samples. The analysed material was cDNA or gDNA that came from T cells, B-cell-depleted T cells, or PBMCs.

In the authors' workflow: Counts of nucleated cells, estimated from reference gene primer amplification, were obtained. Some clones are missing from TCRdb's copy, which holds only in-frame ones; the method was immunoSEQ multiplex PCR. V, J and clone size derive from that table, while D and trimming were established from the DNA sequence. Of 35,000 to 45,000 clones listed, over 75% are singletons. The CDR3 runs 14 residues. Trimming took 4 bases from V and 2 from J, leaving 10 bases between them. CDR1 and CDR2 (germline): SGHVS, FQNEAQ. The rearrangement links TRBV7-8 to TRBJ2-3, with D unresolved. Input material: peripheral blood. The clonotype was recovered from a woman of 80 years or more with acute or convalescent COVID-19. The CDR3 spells CASSSSFLTDTQYF. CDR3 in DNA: TGTGCCAGCAGCTCCTCGTTTCTCACAGATACGCAGTATTTT.